This T cell receptor (beta chain) was recorded in a study of Graves' ophthalmopathy and Graves' hyperthyroidism. Study results and caveats: Using a 13-signature model, the authors split ophthalmopathy from stable hyperthyroidism, with roughly 90% sensitivity and approximately 78% specificity.

Amplification from RNA transcripts yielded the TCR beta CDR3 regions. First-round RT-PCR relied on HTBI primers, and a second-round multiplex PCR came next. TCRdb re-derived calls from the multiplex PCR reads in MiXCR, one entry per CDR3 protein. The sample shows about 620,000 distinct CDR3 sequences, 22% of them seen only once. In its sample, this clonotype was seen many times. Its antigen is still unknown. Unmatched junction bases numbered 1, after V lost 3 bases and J lost 2 bases. The CDR3 has 15 residues. Germline loops: CDR1 SGHRS, CDR2 YFSETQ. This sequence was found in a woman younger than 30 with stable Graves' hyperthyroidism. Some clones in this sample may be carry-over from other donors' samples. This chain connects TRBV5-1 to TRBJ1-6, with 8 bases lining up with TRBD1. Sequenced input: peripheral blood. The CDR3 coding sequence is TGCGCCAGCAGCTCGGGACAGGCCTATAATTCACCCCTCCACTTT. This gives the protein CASSSGQAYNSPLHF. The full variable domain, with the rest looked up from reference TRBV5-1 and TRBJ1-6, is KAGVTQTPRYLIKTRGQQVTLSCSPISGHRSVSWYQQTPGQGLQFLFEYFSETQRNKGNFPGRFSGRQFSNSRSEMNVSTLELGDSALYLCASSSGQAYNSPLHFGNGTRLTVT.